The source of this T cell receptor (beta chain) is a study of blood T cells in healthy people across ages. At the level of the study: Using template switching, researchers captured about one barcoded beta molecule for each two T cells.

V trimming: 6 bases; J trimming: 7 bases; junction bases outside the gene matches: 10. The CDR3 totals 14 residues. For every donor, a draw yielded around 10 milliliters of peripheral blood. They isolated at least 7 million PBMCs from each sample. A second PCR of 7 to 11 cycles used a sample-barcoded 5' primer and a J-beta primer mix. Every sample gave at least 2.5 million paired-end reads containing CDR3. In TCRdb, the 5' RACE reads were re-called with MiXCR into one record per CDR3 protein. The data contain around 750,000 distinct CDR3 sequences, roughly 53% of them seen just once; the ten biggest clones take up approximately 40%.

The TCR was taken from a man aged 80 or over in good health. Input material: blood. The V call is TRBV12-3 or TRBV12-4, the J call TRBJ1-2; 8 bases match TRBD1. The CDR3 loop is CASSLGQGGGGYTF. The CDR3 DNA reads TGTGCCAGCAGCCTCGGACAGGGTGGAGGTGGCTACACCTTC.